This TCR beta chain was identified during a study of graft-versus-host responses after intestinal transplantation. Across the study: Grafts that recipients had were multivisceral, liver-intestinal, or isolated intestinal transplants. Every recipient had anti-thymocyte globulin induction and about three years of tacrolimus plus steroids.

Study-wide results and limits: Marrow from the recipient contained GvH clones, some of which had appeared first in ileum or blood. High graft-versus-host to host-versus-graft clonal ratios were seen in allografts of patients with graft-donor T cell macrochimerism.

Both intraepithelial and lamina propria lymphocytes were released by processing graft tissue. With respect to this clone: No antigen is known for it.

Sequencing used immunoSEQ multiplex PCR; TCRdb keeps in-frame clones, though not all of them. Here the sample spans about 8,000 clones, approximately 64% being singletons. Trimming shortened V by 6 bases and J by 0 bases, and 7 bases separated the two germline ends. The germline V gene has CDR1 MNHEY and CDR2 SVGAGI. CDR3 length: 13 residues. The receptor was isolated from a human patient who received an intestinal transplant, so some T cells may come from the graft donor. This chain connects TRBV6-5 to TRBJ2-3; no clear D gene. Sequencing was performed on ileum tissue, taken 450 to 460 days after transplant. This CDR3 is CASRSTSTDTQYF. In DNA form, the CDR3 reads TGTGCCAGCAGATCCACTAGCACAGATACGCAGTATTTT.